This entry describes one TCR beta chain. Looked up from germline, CDR1 is KGHDR and CDR2 is SFDVKD. The CDR3 consists of 16 residues. Trimming at V came to 2 bases and at J to 2 bases, leaving 4 bases not matched to a gene. This entry belongs to a study of blood T cell repertoires in COVID-19. Study-level background: Acute and convalescent COVID-19 specimens originated in the United States, Italy and Spain. In each case, the material was cDNA or gDNA derived from T cells, B-cell-depleted T cells, or PBMCs.

Enrollees, about 18 to 89 years old, lived in approximately 25 US areas. Clinical history reported by participants formed the basis on which cohorts were assigned. Using immunoSEQ multiplex PCR, the repertoire was profiled, and TCRdb retains in-frame clones only, with some absent. The top ten hold 2% to 2.5% of the sample, which has hundreds of thousands of clones, roughly 88% seen once. This sequence joins TRBV24-1 and TRBJ2-3; 9 nucleotides line up with TRBD2. Sequencing was done on a sample of PBMCs or T cells enriched from blood (not recorded which). This sequence originates from a woman between 40 and 55 years old with acute COVID-19. The CDR3 loop is CATSDSSGGNTDTQYF. Written as DNA, the CDR3 is TGTGCCACCAGTGATTCGAGCGGGGGGAACACAGATACGCAGTATTTT.